Each of the 28 T cell receptor beta chains below was sequenced from the same sample in a study of cytomegalovirus exposure and HLA in healthy donors. TCRdb's table, derived via immunoSEQ multiplex PCR, lists solely in-frame clones and lacks some. The sample holds approximately 210,000 clones, 88% seen once. Sequencing used PBMCs. The origin of the receptors is a woman aged 18-35 years in good health and CMV-seronegative.

The gene calls are TRBV9 and TRBJ1-1; tentatively, D is TRBD1 (5 bases). V was shortened by 4 bases and J by 11 bases, with 18 bases between the two germline ends. CDR1 is SGDLS and CDR2 is YYNGEE in the germline V gene. CDR3 length: 13 residues. CDR3 nucleotide sequence: TGTGCCAGCAGCCCCCAAACGGGCCGGGGGGCTTTCTTT. Its translation: CASSPQTGRGAFF.

This chain connects TRBV5-6 to TRBJ2-2, with a tentative D call TRBD1 (6 bases). CDR1 and CDR2 from the germline V gene are SGHDT and YYEEEE. There are 16 residues in the CDR3. V was shortened by 4 bases and J by 4 bases, with 17 bases between the two germline ends. The CDR3 region has the DNA TGTGCCAGCAGCCCGGCCCGACAGGATACCACCGGGGAGCTGTTTTTT. Protein: CASSPARQDTTGELFF.

This chain uses TRBV28 with TRBJ1-4; 8 nucleotides line up with TRBD1. Germline CDR1 is MDHEN and CDR2 is SYDVKM. The CDR3 has 16 residues. V was clipped by 3 bases and J by 1 base; unmatched bases: 4. This CDR3 is CASSLTGEGTNEKLFF. In DNA, the CDR3 is TGTGCCAGCAGTTTGACAGGGGAGGGAACTAATGAAAAACTGTTTTTT.

The chain employs TRBV5-5 and TRBJ1-4, with D perhaps matching TRBD1 (6 bases). This CDR3 region has 14 residues. V shed 0 bases and J shed 4 bases, with 7 bases lying between them. Germline CDR1 SGHKS, CDR2 YYEKEE (reference sequence). CDR3 DNA sequence: TGTGCCAGCAGCTTGGGACAGGTTAATGAAAAACTGTTTTTT. Protein sequence: CASSLGQVNEKLFF.

J is TRBJ2-5 and V is TRBV4-1, with 7 bases lining up with TRBD1. In germline, CDR1 is MGHRA, CDR2 YSYEKL. The CDR3 runs 15 residues. The ends lost 2 bases at V and 7 bases at J; junction bases unmatched: 10. The CDR3 nucleotides are TGCGCCAGCAGCCAACCTGGGACAGCCCTTGGGACCCAGTACTTC. It yields the protein CASSQPGTALGTQYF.

This rearrangement joins TRBV29-1 to TRBJ2-1, with D unclear. Germline-derived CDR1 and CDR2 are SQVTM and ANQGSEA. The CDR3 extends over 10 amino acids. Trimming took 4 bases from V and 8 from J, leaving 6 bases between them. The CDR3 reads CSVGSDEQFF. CDR3 nucleotides: TGCAGCGTTGGTTCGGATGAGCAGTTCTTC.

This CDR3 is CASSPTSEPYEQYF. CDR3 coding DNA: TGTGCCAGCAGCCCCACTAGCGAACCCTACGAGCAGTACTTC. The chain links TRBV27 to TRBJ2-7; 7 bases are shared with TRBD2. The V gene end was trimmed by 6 bases and the J gene end by 2 bases; junction bases not matched to a gene: 7. The CDR3 has 14 amino acids. CDR1 is MNHEY and CDR2 is SMNVEV in the germline V gene (reference sequence).

Note on this clone: The same CDR3 can be traced to other DNA sequences in this sample. J is TRBJ2-7 and V is TRBV7-9; TRBD2 might be the D (5 bases). Germline-derived CDR1 and CDR2 are SEHNR and FQNEAQ (reference sequence). Trimming shortened V by 4 bases and J by 1 base, and 8 bases separated the two germline ends. This CDR3 is 13 amino acids long. CDR3 bases: TGTGCCAGCAGCTCGGGAACATCCTACGAGCAGTACTTC. Protein product: CASSSGTSYEQYF.

This clone was seen a handful of times. The rearrangement uses TRBV6-5 and TRBJ2-7; TRBD2 matches 10 bases. Germline-derived CDR1 and CDR2 are MNHEY and SVGAGI. CDR3 size: 15 residues. With V trimmed by 3 bases and J by 4 bases, 6 bases remained unmatched. As DNA, the CDR3 is TGTGCCAGCAGTTATGCTAGCGGGAGTTCTTACGAGCAGTACTTC. Amino acid sequence: CASSYASGSSYEQYF.

CDR3 bases: TGCGCCAGCAGCTTGGGGGACACCGACAATCAGCCCCAGCATTTT. The encoded protein is CASSLGDTDNQPQHF. The chain links TRBV5-1 to TRBJ1-5; TRBD1 is a possible D gene (6 bases). Trimming pared 0 bases from V and 3 bases from J, leaving 10 bases between. Germline V CDR1 and CDR2: SGHRS, YFSETQ. There are 15 residues in the CDR3.

This clone was recorded once. The J gene is TRBJ2-7, the V gene TRBV6-1; 7 bases are a match to TRBD2. V shed 2 bases, J shed 5 bases, and the junction held 21 bases outside the gene matches. The CDR3 length is 19 residues. Germline CDR1 reads MNHNS; CDR2 reads SASEGT. CDR3 nucleotide sequence: TGTGCCAGCAGTGAACCTACTGCGGGAGTATTAAATCTTCCCAACGAGCAGTACTTC. Encoded protein: CASSEPTAGVLNLPNEQYF.

V and J are TRBV6-1 and TRBJ2-3, with a possible D match to TRBD2 (5 bases). The CDR3 length is 14 residues. The V gene lost 4 bases and the J gene lost 4 bases, with 12 bases spanning the gap. Germline CDR1 MNHNS, CDR2 SASEGT. The CDR3 loop is CASSARGAPDTQYF. The CDR3 coding sequence is TGTGCCAGCAGTGCACGGGGAGCCCCAGATACGCAGTATTTT.

The chain carries TRBV11-2 and TRBJ2-7, with 8 bases matching TRBD2. The CDR3 consists of 17 residues. V dropped 5 bases and J dropped 7; count of bases not matched to a gene: 19. CDR1 is SGHAT and CDR2 is FQNNGV in the germline V gene. This CDR3 is CASSRDPRTSGAWEQYF. As DNA, the CDR3 is TGTGCCAGCAGCCGAGATCCCCGCACTAGCGGCGCTTGGGAGCAGTACTTC.

The CDR3 nucleotides read TGTGCCAGCAGTTACCAGGGGACCCAGTACTTC. Translated: CASSYQGTQYF. The V and J genes are TRBV6-5 and TRBJ2-5; TRBD1 is a possible D gene (5 bases). The CDR3 contains 11 residues. The germline V gene has CDR1 MNHEY and CDR2 SVGAGI. V was shortened by 2 bases and J by 7 bases, with 5 bases between the two germline ends.

CDR3 bases: TGTGCCAGCCGGTCCGGGAGCACCGGGGAGCTGTTTTTT. Translated: CASRSGSTGELFF. V is TRBV28 and J is TRBJ2-2, with D possibly TRBD2 on 6 matching bases. The germline V gene encodes CDR1 MDHEN and CDR2 SYDVKM. The CDR3 has 13 amino acids. Between the trimmed V and J ends, which lost 8 bases and 4 bases, there was a span of 11 bases.

The chain couples TRBV2 to TRBJ2-7; D perhaps matches TRBD1 (6 bases). V shed 3 bases and J shed 3 bases, with 15 bases lying between them. CDR1 is SNHLY, CDR2 FYNNEI, per germline. The CDR3 has 15 amino acids. CDR3 nucleotide sequence: TGTGCCAGCAGTGAGTTAAGGACAGAACGCTACGAGCAGTACTTC. Protein sequence: CASSELRTERYEQYF.

DNA of the CDR3: TGCGCCAGCAGCGGACGGACCACTAGCGGGAGTATCTATGAGCAGTTCTTC. Its protein is CASSGRTTSGSIYEQFF. This sequence joins TRBV5-1 and TRBJ2-1; 11 nucleotides align to TRBD2. This CDR3 is 17 amino acids long. The junction had 14 bases not matched to a gene; V was cut back by 4 bases and J by 8 bases. Germline loops: CDR1 SGHRS, CDR2 YFSETQ.

This chain uses TRBV6-1 with TRBJ2-7; D remains unclear. V was trimmed by 2 bases and J by 2 bases, leaving 7 bases between them. Germline loops: CDR1 MNHNS, CDR2 SASEGT. This CDR3 is built from 13 residues. The CDR3 protein is CASSEQATYEQYF. DNA for the CDR3: TGTGCCAGCAGTGAACAGGCAACCTACGAGCAGTACTTC.

This sequence joins TRBV25-1 and TRBJ1-2; D possibly corresponds to TRBD1 (6 bases). This CDR3 comprises 11 residues. Germline V gene sequence: CDR1 MGHDK, CDR2 SYGVNS. V lost 8 bases to trimming and J lost 2 bases, with 6 bases between them. The CDR3 bases are TGTGCCAGCGGACAGAACTATGGCTACACCTTC. This gives the protein CASGQNYGYTF.

V usage is TRBV7-9 and J usage is TRBJ2-7, with a tentative D call TRBD2 (6 bases). Trimming pared 3 bases from V and 6 bases from J, leaving 15 bases between. Germline V lookup: CDR1 SEHNR, CDR2 FQNEAQ (reference sequence). CDR3 length equals 14 residues. CDR3: CASSLSGEEAEQYF. As DNA, the CDR3 is TGTGCCAGCAGCTTGTCGGGGGAGGAGGCCGAGCAGTACTTC.

The chain carries TRBV7-8 and TRBJ1-4; weak D call: TRBD1 (6 bases). This CDR3 has 15 amino acids. Trimming took off 5 bases at V and 5 bases at J, with 15 bases between the two ends. CDR1 SGHVS and CDR2 FQNEAQ come from the germline V gene. CDR3 amino acids: CASSPRDTGNEKLFF. The CDR3 coding sequence is TGTGCCAGCAGCCCACGGGACACGGGAAATGAAAAACTGTTTTTT.

This clone was observed once. The V gene is TRBV6-5, the J gene TRBJ2-5; the D gene is possibly TRBD2 (5 bases). From germline, CDR1 is MNHEY and CDR2 SVGAGI. This CDR3 contains 15 residues. V was clipped by 0 bases and J by 5 bases, with 13 bases between them. CDR3 DNA sequence: TGTGCCAGCAGTTACTCGAGGTCGCTAGCTGAGACCCAGTACTTC. It is translated as CASSYSRSLAETQYF.

The genes are TRBV19 and TRBJ2-5, with unresolved D. Germline-derived CDR1 and CDR2 are LNHDA and SQIVND (reference sequence). The CDR3 is 12 residues long. With 5 bases removed from V and 2 bases from J, the gap between germline ends came to 6 bases. CDR3: CASSVEQETQYF. CDR3 in DNA: TGTGCCAGTAGTGTGGAGCAAGAGACCCAGTACTTC.

On this clone: The same CDR3 also results from other DNA sequences found in this sample. This chain joins TRBV4-2 and TRBJ2-3; no clear D. The germline V gene encodes CDR1 LGHNA and CDR2 YNFKEQ. The CDR3 contains 14 residues. Trimming took 0 bases from V and 1 from J, leaving 5 bases between them. CDR3 sequence (DNA): TGTGCCAGCAGCCAAGATAGAGGCACAGATACGCAGTATTTT. Amino acid sequence: CASSQDRGTDTQYF.

For the CDR3, the DNA is TGTGCCAGCAGGAGGACAAGGGTGAACACTGAAGCTTTCTTT. Translation: CASRRTRVNTEAFF. V and J are TRBV2 and TRBJ1-1; D is perhaps TRBD1 (5 bases). Trimming left V 6 bases short and J 0 bases short, with 11 bases between. The CDR3 totals 14 residues. Germline CDR1 and CDR2: SNHLY and FYNNEI.

The gene calls are TRBV29-1 and TRBJ1-4; 7 nucleotides line up with TRBD1. The germline V gene encodes CDR1 SQVTM and CDR2 ANQGSEA. The ends lost 7 bases at V and 7 bases at J; junction bases unmatched: 6. The length of the CDR3 is 12 residues. The CDR3 loop reads CSARQGIEKLFF. CDR3 nucleotide sequence: TGCAGCGCCCGACAGGGCATTGAAAAACTGTTTTTT.

The chain recombines TRBV27 with TRBJ2-3; D perhaps matches TRBD1 (7 bases). Germline V gene data show CDR1 as MNHEY and CDR2 as SMNVEV (reference sequence). The V end lost 11 bases, the J end lost 2 bases, and 17 bases lay between the germline ends. The CDR3 has 14 residues. Here the CDR3 reads CASGGSGHTDTQYF. In nucleotides, the CDR3 is TGTGCCTCAGGGGGTAGCGGACACACAGATACGCAGTATTTT.

The chain combines TRBV5-4 with TRBJ1-4; 10 positions match TRBD1. The trim removed 1 base at V and 6 bases at J, leaving 3 bases unmatched. Germline lookup yields CDR1 SGHNT and CDR2 YYREEE (reference sequence). CDR3 length: 15 amino acids. The CDR3 DNA reads TGTGCCAGCAGCTTGTCGGGGACAGGGGATGAAAAACTGTTTTTT. As protein: CASSLSGTGDEKLFF. Filled out from reference TRBV5-4 and TRBJ1-4, the complete variable domain reads ETGVTQSPTHLIKTRGQQVTLRCSSQSGHNTVSWYQQALGQGPQFIFQYYREEENGRGNFPPRFSGLQFPNYSSELNVNALELDDSALYLCASSLSGTGDEKLFFGSGTQLSVL.